This T cell receptor (beta chain) was captured in a study of blood T cell repertoires in COVID-19. Looked up from germline, CDR1 is SGHDN and CDR2 is FVKESK. The CDR3 runs to 15 residues. The germline V and J ends were trimmed by 1 base and 4 bases, with 13 bases remaining between them. Authors' methods: Using reference gene primer amplification, nucleated cell counts were estimated. Sequencing used immunoSEQ multiplex PCR; TCRdb keeps in-frame clones, though not all of them. V and J calls and clone size are copied from that table; D and trimming were computed from the DNA. The table includes about 200,000 clones, 86% detected once.

This receptor was obtained from a woman in her fifties or sixties with acute or convalescent COVID-19. The gene calls are TRBV14 and TRBJ2-5, with a tentative D call TRBD2 (6 bases). Material for sequencing was peripheral blood. The CDR3 bases are TGTGCCAGCAGCCAAGGGATGGGGGGTGGAGAGACCCAGTACTTC. It is translated as CASSQGMGGGETQYF. The full variable domain, its missing parts supplied by reference TRBV14 and TRBJ2-5, is EAGVTQFPSHSVIEKGQTVTLRCDPISGHDNLYWYRRVMGKEIKFLLHFVKESKQDESGMPNNRFLAERTGGTYSTLKVQPAELEDSGVYFCASSQGMGGGETQYFGPGTRLLVL.